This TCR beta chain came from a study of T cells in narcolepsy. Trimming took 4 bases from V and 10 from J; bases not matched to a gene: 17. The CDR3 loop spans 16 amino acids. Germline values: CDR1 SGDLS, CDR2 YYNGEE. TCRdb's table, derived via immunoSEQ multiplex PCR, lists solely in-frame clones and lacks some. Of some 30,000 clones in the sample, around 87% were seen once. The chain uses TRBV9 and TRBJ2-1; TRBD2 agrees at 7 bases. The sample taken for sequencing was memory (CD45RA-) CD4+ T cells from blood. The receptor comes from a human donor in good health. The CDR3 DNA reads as TGTGCCAGCAGCTTAGCCTCCGGGACTATGGGTGTGGAGCAGTTCTTC. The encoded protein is CASSLASGTMGVEQFF. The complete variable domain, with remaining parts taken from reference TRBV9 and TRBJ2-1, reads DSGVTQTPKHLITATGQRVTLRCSPRSGDLSVYWYQQSLDQGLQFLIQYYNGEERAKGNILERFSAQQFPDLHSELNLSSLELGDSALYFCASSLASGTMGVEQFFGPGTRLTVL.